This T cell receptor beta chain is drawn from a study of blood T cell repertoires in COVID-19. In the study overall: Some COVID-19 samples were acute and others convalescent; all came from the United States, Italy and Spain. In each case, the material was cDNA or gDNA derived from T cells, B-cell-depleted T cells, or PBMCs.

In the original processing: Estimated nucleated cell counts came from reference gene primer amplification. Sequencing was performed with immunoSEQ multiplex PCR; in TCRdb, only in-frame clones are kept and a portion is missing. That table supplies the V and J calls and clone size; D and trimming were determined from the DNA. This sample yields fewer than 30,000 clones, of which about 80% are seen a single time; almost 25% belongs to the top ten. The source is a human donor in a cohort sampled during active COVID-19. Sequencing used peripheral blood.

For the CDR3, the DNA is TGTGCCAGTAGTATAATCCTCGGGCAGGGATCGAACACTGAAGCTTTCTTT. This translates into CASSIILGQGSNTEAFF. The V gene is TRBV19, the J gene TRBJ1-1, with D maybe TRBD1 (5 bases). Per germline, CDR1 LNHDA and CDR2 SQIVND (reference sequence). Trimming removed 2 bases at V and 1 base at J, with 17 bases between. This CDR3 is 17 amino acids long.